This T cell receptor (beta chain) derives from a study of T cell changes during pregnancy in multiple sclerosis. Per germline, CDR1 SNHLY and CDR2 FYNNEI. Trimming shortened V by 10 bases and J by 2 bases, and 11 bases separated the two germline ends. The CDR3 is 12 amino acids. Measured with immunoSEQ multiplex PCR; TCRdb has only the in-frame clones, and not every one. The sample contains 39,000 or so clones, about 90% of which appear only once. The receptor comes from a female donor with multiple sclerosis, enrolled in a pregnancy study. The chain carries TRBV2 and TRBJ1-2; perhaps TRBD1 as D (6 bases). The specimen comprised CD8+ T cells from peripheral blood mononuclear cells, sampled after pregnancy. CDR3 DNA: TGTGCCACCCGGACAGTCAACTATGGCTACACCTTC. This translates into CATRTVNYGYTF. Looking up the rest from reference TRBV2 and TRBJ1-2 gives the full variable domain: EPEVTQTPSHQVTQMGQEVILRCVPISNHLYFYWYRQILGQKVEFLVSFYNNEISEKSEIFDDQFSVERPDGSNFTLKIRSTKLEDSAMYFCATRTVNYGYTFGSGTRLTVV.